This TCR beta chain was identified during a study of cytomegalovirus exposure and HLA in healthy donors. The CDR3 is made up of 15 amino acids. The J segment lost 5 bases and the V segment lost 2 bases, leaving 4 bases of the junction unmatched. Germline V gives CDR1 MNHEY, CDR2 SVGAGI. This clone has a single count. The study ran its PCR with 60 Vbeta and 13 Jbeta primers. The protocol was immunoSEQ multiplex PCR, while the TCRdb copy is restricted to in-frame clones and leaves out a portion. Counted here are around 64,000 clones, around 82% occurring once; the ten biggest clones make up 7.8%. Sequencing input: PBMCs. This chain links TRBV6-5 with TRBJ2-5, with 11 bases aligning to TRBD2. This TCR was sampled from a young man in good health and CMV-seropositive. CDR3 protein: CASSYIAGGRETQYF. As DNA, the CDR3 is TGTGCCAGCAGTTACATAGCGGGGGGGCGGGAGACCCAGTACTTC.